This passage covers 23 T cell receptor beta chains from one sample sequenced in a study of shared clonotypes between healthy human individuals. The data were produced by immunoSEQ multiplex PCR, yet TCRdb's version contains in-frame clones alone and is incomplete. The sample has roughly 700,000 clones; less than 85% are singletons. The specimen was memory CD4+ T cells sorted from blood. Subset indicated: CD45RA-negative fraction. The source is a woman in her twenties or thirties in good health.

The CDR3 here is CASSEGLAKNIQYF. The DNA for the CDR3 is TGTGCCAGCAGTGAAGGTCTAGCCAAAAACATTCAGTACTTC. The genes are TRBV6-1 and TRBJ2-4; D is ambiguous. CDR3 length: 14 amino acids. The V and J ends lost 1 base and 0 bases respectively, with 4 bases between them. Germline lookup yields CDR1 MNHNS and CDR2 SASEGT.

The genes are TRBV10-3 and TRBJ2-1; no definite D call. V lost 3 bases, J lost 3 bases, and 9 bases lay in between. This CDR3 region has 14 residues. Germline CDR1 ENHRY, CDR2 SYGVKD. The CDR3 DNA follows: TGTGCCATCAGTGACGAATGGGACTACAATGAGCAGTTCTTC. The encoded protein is CAISDEWDYNEQFF.

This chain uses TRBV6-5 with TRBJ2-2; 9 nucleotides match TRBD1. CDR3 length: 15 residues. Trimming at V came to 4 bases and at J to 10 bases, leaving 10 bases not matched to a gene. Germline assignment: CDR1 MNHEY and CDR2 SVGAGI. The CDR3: CASSSLGQGIKELFF. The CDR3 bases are TGTGCCAGCAGTTCCCTGGGACAGGGTATAAAGGAGCTGTTTTTT.

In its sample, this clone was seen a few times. The CDR3 loop is CASSLSAGETQYF. The DNA for the CDR3 is TGTGCCAGCAGTTTATCGGCAGGAGAGACCCAGTACTTC. The rearrangement joins TRBV27 to TRBJ2-5, with no clear D. The germline V gene encodes CDR1 MNHEY and CDR2 SMNVEV (reference sequence). CDR3 length: 13 residues. Trimming took 0 bases from V and 4 from J, leaving 6 bases between them.

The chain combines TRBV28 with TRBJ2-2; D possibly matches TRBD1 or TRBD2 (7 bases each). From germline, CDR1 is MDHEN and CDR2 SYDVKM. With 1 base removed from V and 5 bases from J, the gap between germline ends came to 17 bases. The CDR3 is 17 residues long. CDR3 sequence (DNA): TGTGCCAGCAGTTTATTCTCGGGGAGGGGGCTTACCGGGGAGCTGTTTTTT. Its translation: CASSLFSGRGLTGELFF.

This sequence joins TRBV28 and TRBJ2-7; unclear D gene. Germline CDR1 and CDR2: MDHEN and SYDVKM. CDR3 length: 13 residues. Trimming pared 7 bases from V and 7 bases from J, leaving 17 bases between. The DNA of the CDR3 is TGTGCCAGCACGAAGTCCATCCTCGGGGAGCAGTACTTC. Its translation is CASTKSILGEQYF. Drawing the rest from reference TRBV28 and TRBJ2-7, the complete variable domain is DVKVTQSSRYLVKRTGEKVFLECVQDMDHENMFWYRQDPGLGLRLIYFSYDVKMKEKGDIPEGYSVSREKKERFSLILESASTNQTSMYLCASTKSILGEQYFGPGTRLTVT.

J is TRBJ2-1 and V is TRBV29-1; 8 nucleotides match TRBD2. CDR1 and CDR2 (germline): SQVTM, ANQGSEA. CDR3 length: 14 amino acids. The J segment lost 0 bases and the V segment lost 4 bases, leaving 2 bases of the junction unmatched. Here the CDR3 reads CSVVSGSSYNEQFF. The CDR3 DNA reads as TGCAGCGTTGTAAGCGGGAGCTCCTACAATGAGCAGTTCTTC.

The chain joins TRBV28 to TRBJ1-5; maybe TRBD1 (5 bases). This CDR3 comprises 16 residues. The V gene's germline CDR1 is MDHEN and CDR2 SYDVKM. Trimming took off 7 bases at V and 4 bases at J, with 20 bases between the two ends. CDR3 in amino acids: CASKFLAGYTNQPQHF. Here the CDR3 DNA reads TGTGCCAGCAAATTTTTAGCAGGGTACACGAATCAGCCCCAGCATTTT.

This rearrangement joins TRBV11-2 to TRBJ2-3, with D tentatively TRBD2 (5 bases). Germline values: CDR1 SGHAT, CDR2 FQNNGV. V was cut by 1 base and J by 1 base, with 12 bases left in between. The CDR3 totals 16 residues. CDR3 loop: CASSLGSAGRTDTQYF. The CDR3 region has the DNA TGTGCCAGCAGCTTAGGTTCGGCGGGCCGCACAGATACGCAGTATTTT.

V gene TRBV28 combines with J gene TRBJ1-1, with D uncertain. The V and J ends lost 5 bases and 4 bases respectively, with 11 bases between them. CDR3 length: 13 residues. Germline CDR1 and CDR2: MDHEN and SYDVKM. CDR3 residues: CASSHPAVTEAFF. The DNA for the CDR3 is TGTGCCAGCAGTCACCCCGCAGTCACTGAAGCTTTCTTT. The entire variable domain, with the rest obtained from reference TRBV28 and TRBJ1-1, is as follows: DVKVTQSSRYLVKRTGEKVFLECVQDMDHENMFWYRQDPGLGLRLIYFSYDVKMKEKGDIPEGYSVSREKKERFSLILESASTNQTSMYLCASSHPAVTEAFFGQGTRLTVV.

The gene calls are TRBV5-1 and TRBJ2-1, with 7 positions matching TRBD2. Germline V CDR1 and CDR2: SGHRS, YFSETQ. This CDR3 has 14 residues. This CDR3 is CATSGTGSYNEQFF. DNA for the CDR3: TGCGCGACAAGCGGGACCGGCTCCTACAATGAGCAGTTCTTC.

In nucleotides, the CDR3 is TGTGCCAGCAGCCGAAGTGGGACTAGCGAGCAGTACTTC. It is translated as CASSRSGTSEQYF. The J gene is TRBJ2-5, the V gene TRBV7-2; TRBD2 matches at 8 bases. TRBJ2-7 explains the end of the DNA better; the J call may be wrong. Germline V gene lookup returns CDR1 SGHTA and CDR2 FQGNSA. There are 13 residues in the CDR3.

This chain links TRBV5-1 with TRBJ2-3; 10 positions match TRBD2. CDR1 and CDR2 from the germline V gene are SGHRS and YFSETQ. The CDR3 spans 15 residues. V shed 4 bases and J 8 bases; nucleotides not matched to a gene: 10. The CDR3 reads CASSQTSGRGGTQYF. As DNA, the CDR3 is TGCGCCAGCAGCCAGACTAGCGGGCGGGGCGGTACGCAGTATTTT.

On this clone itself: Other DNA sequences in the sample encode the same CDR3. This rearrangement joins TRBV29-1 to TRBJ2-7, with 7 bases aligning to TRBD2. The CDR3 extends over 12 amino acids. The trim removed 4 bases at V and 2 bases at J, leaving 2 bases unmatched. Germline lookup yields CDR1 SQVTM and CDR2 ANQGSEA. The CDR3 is CSVVGGTYEQYF. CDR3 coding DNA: TGCAGCGTTGTGGGGGGGACCTACGAGCAGTACTTC.

In DNA, the CDR3 is TGTGCCAGCAGTGAGCGACAGTACGAGCAGTACTTC. It is translated as CASSERQYEQYF. This chain joins TRBV2 and TRBJ2-7; weak D call: TRBD1 (5 bases). There are 12 residues in the CDR3. Trimming shortened V by 3 bases and J by 4 bases, and 7 bases separated the two germline ends. Looked up from germline, CDR1 is SNHLY and CDR2 is FYNNEI. Together with reference TRBV2 and TRBJ2-7, the CDR3 gives the full variable domain: EPEVTQTPSHQVTQMGQEVILRCVPISNHLYFYWYRQILGQKVEFLVSFYNNEISEKSEIFDDQFSVERPDGSNFTLKIRSTKLEDSAMYFCASSERQYEQYFGPGTRLTVT.

CDR3 in DNA: TGTGCCAGCAAACTAGCGGGAGGGCCAAATGAGCAGTTCTTC. This encodes CASKLAGGPNEQFF. V gene TRBV6-1 combines with J gene TRBJ2-1; 13 nucleotides align to TRBD2. The germline gives CDR1 MNHNS, CDR2 SASEGT. Losses at the gene ends were 7 bases for V and 7 bases for J; bases not matched to a gene: 4. This CDR3 is 14 amino acids long.

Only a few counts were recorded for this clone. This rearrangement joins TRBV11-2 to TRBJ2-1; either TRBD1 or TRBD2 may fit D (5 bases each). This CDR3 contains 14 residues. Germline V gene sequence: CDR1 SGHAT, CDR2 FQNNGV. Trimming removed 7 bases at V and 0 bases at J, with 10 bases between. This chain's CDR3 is CASTSGASYNEQFF. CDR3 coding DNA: TGTGCCAGCACCTCCGGGGCCTCCTACAATGAGCAGTTCTTC.

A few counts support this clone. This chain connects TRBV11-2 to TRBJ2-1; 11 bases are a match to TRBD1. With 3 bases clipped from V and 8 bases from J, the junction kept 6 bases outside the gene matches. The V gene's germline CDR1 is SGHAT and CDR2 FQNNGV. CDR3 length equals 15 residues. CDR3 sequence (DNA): TGTGCCAGCAGCTTGTCGGGGGACAGGGGGTATGAGCAGTTCTTC. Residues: CASSLSGDRGYEQFF.

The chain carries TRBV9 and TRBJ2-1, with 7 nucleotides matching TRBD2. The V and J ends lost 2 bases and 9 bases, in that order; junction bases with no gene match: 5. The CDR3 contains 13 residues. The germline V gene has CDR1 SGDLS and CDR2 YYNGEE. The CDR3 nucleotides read TGTGCCAGCAGCGTTGCGGGAGCCTTTGAGCAGTTCTTC. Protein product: CASSVAGAFEQFF.

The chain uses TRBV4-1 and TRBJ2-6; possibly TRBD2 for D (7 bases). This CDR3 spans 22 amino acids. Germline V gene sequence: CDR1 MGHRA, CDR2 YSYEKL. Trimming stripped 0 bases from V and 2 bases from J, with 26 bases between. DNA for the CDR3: TGCGCCAGCAGCCAAGATCTGCGCCGACGCTTTGTCGGGGGGCCTGGGGCCAACGTCCTGACTTTC. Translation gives CASSQDLRRRFVGGPGANVLTF.

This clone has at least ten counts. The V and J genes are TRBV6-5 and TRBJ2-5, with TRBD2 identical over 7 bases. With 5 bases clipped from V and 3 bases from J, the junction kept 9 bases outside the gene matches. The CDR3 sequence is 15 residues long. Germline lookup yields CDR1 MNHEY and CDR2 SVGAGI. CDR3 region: CASSTSLGGEETQYF. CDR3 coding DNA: TGTGCCAGCAGTACCTCCCTTGGGGGGGAAGAGACCCAGTACTTC.

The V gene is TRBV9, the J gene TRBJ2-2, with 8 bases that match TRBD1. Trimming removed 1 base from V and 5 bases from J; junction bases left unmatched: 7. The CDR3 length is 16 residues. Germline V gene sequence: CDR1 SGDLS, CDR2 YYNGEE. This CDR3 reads CASSVRGQALTGELFF. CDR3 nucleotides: TGTGCCAGCAGCGTAAGGGGACAGGCGCTTACCGGGGAGCTGTTTTTT.

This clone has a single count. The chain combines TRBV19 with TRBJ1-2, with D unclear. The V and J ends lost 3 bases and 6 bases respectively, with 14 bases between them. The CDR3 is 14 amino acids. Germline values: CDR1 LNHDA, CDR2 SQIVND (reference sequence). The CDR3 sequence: CASSMGTGNDGYTF. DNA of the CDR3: TGTGCCAGTAGTATGGGAACTGGTAATGATGGCTACACCTTC.